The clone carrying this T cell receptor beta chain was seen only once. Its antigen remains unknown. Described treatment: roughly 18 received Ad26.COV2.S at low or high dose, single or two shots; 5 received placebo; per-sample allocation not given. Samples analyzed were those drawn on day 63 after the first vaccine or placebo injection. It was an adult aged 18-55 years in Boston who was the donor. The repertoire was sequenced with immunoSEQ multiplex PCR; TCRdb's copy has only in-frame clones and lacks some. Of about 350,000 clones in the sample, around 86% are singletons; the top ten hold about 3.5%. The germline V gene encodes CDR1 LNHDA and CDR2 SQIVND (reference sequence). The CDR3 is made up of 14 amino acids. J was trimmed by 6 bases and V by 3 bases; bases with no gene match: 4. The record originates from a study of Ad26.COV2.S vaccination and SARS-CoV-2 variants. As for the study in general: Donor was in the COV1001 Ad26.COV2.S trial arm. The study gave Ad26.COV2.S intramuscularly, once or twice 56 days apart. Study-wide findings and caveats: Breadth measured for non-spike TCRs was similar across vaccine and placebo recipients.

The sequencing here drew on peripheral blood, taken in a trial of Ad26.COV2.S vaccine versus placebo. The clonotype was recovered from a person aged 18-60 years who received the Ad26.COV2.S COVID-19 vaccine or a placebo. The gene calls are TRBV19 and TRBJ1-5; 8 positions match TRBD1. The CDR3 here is CASSITGTGQPQHF. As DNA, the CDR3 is TGTGCCAGTAGTATCACAGGGACAGGTCAGCCCCAGCATTTT.